A single sample is the source of the 7 T cell receptor beta chains below, sequenced in a study of cytomegalovirus exposure and HLA in healthy donors. Profiled with immunoSEQ multiplex PCR; TCRdb holds only in-frame clones, not every one. The table has approximately 160,000 clones, about 90% seen once. Sequencing input: PBMCs. These receptor sequences come from a woman younger than 30 in good health and CMV-seropositive.

This clone was recorded once. The rearrangement uses TRBV11-3 and TRBJ2-2; maybe TRBD2 (5 bases). The CDR3 is made up of 12 amino acids. Germline assignment: CDR1 SGHNT and CDR2 YENEEA. V was pared by 6 bases and J by 6 bases, with 8 bases between. CDR3 DNA sequence: TGTGCCAGCAGAGGGCGGGCCGGGGAGCTGTTTTTT. Encoded protein: CASRGRAGELFF.

The CDR3 reads CASSPDLGYNEQFF. In nucleotides, the CDR3 is TGTGCCAGCTCACCCGACCTAGGATACAATGAGCAGTTCTTC. The J gene is TRBJ2-1, the V gene TRBV18; D is unclear. The CDR3 runs to 14 residues. V shed 3 bases and J shed 4 bases, with 10 bases lying between them. Germline assignment: CDR1 KGHSH and CDR2 LQKENI.

The chain couples TRBV27 to TRBJ2-7, with 14 bases aligning to TRBD2. The CDR3 runs to 15 residues. Losses at the gene ends were 6 bases for V and 3 bases for J; bases not matched to a gene: 4. Germline V gene data show CDR1 as MNHEY and CDR2 as SMNVEV (reference sequence). The CDR3 spells CASRTGLAGVYEQYF. CDR3 DNA: TGTGCCAGCAGGACGGGACTAGCGGGAGTCTACGAGCAGTACTTC.

This clone was picked up a small number of times. The gene calls are TRBV30 and TRBJ1-5; D might be TRBD1 (5 bases). V was shortened by 1 base and J by 7 bases, with 11 bases between the two germline ends. The CDR3 contains 13 residues. CDR1 and CDR2 from the germline V gene are GTSNPN and SVGIG (reference sequence). CDR3 nucleotide sequence: TGTGCCTGGAGTGAGGGCAGGGAACAGCCCCAGCATTTT. Amino acids: CAWSEGREQPQHF.

The J gene is TRBJ1-1, the V gene TRBV19; D perhaps matches TRBD1 (5 bases). This CDR3 is 15 amino acids long. V gave up 7 bases and J gave up 3 bases, with 18 bases separating them. Germline loops: CDR1 LNHDA, CDR2 SQIVND (reference sequence). CDR3 loop: CASTPRGREDTEAFF. In DNA, the CDR3 is TGTGCCAGTACCCCTCGGGGCAGGGAGGACACTGAAGCTTTCTTT.

The J gene is TRBJ2-1, the V gene TRBV14, with a tentative D call TRBD2 (7 bases). The CDR3 has 17 residues. The germline V and J ends were trimmed by 4 bases and 4 bases, with 20 bases remaining between them. The germline V gene has CDR1 SGHDN and CDR2 FVKESK. The DNA for the CDR3 is TGTGCCAGCAGCCTCGAAGGGGGGGGAGTGGTATACAATGAGCAGTTCTTC. Translation: CASSLEGGGVVYNEQFF.

The chain carries TRBV5-8 and TRBJ2-5; 14 bases agree with TRBD2. With V trimmed by 2 bases and J by 5 bases, 11 bases remained unmatched. The CDR3 runs to 18 residues. Germline CDR1 SGHTS, CDR2 YDEGEE. CDR3 DNA sequence: TGTGCCAGCAGCTTTTCTCCGACTAGCGGGAGGGCCCGCGAGACCCAGTACTTC. Protein: CASSFSPTSGRARETQYF.